This is a list of T cell receptor beta chains from one sample in a study of cytomegalovirus exposure and HLA in healthy donors. Generated by immunoSEQ multiplex PCR, the TCRdb table keeps only in-frame clones and is missing some. Of 150,000 to 200,000 clones in the sample, roughly 87% were seen once. Source material: PBMCs. The source is a man between 45 and 60 years old in good health and CMV-seronegative. The conserved cysteine and the conserved F or W are not part of the CDR3 here.

V: TRBV9
J: TRBJ2-7
CDR3: ASSASLAGHYEQY

V: TRBV5-4
J: TRBJ2-1
CDR3: ASSLGALAGTSYNEQF

V: TRBV4-2
J: TRBJ1-3
CDR3: ASSRPQGASGNTIY

V: TRBV5-8
J: NA
CDR3: ASRSGLVSYEQY

V: TRBV10-1
J: TRBJ2-7
CDR3: ASIWVRYEQY

V: TRBV18
J: TRBJ1-5
CDR3: ASSPGGLSNQPQH

V: TRBV6-6
J: TRBJ1-1
CDR3: ASSRDRGFEAF

V: TRBV5-6
J: TRBJ2-5
CDR3: ASSRETSQY

V: TRBV19
J: TRBJ1-5
CDR3: ASSIVPGGNSNQPQH

V: TRBV6-1
J: TRBJ2-7
CDR3: ASSVGQGALEQY

V: TRBV18
J: TRBJ2-5
CDR3: ASSPTRQETQY

V: TRBV30
J: TRBJ2-1
CDR3: AWTEWASANEQF

V: TRBV2
J: TRBJ1-2
CDR3: AGGGQSPNYGYT

V: TRBV28
J: TRBJ1-2
CDR3: ASSLAQGYGYT

V: TRBV29-1
J: NA
CDR3: SVETGGVYEQY

V: TRBV7-2
J: TRBJ2-3
CDR3: ASSTRTSGGAGTQY

V: TRBV11-3
J: TRBJ2-2
CDR3: ASSQGDRPTGELF

V: TRBV5-5
J: TRBJ1-5
CDR3: ASSFQGEPQH

V: TRBV30
J: NA
CDR3: AWDNQGAGEQY

V: TRBV2
J: TRBJ2-1
CDR3: ATLFVTGSSYNEQF

V: TRBV7-2
J: TRBJ2-7
CDR3: ASSFGQGPYEQY

V: TRBV5-4
J: TRBJ2-5
CDR3: ASSLAGKRGGGETQY

V: TRBV5-1
J: TRBJ2-3
CDR3: ASSPYGGTDTQY

V: TRBV9
J: TRBJ1-3
CDR3: ASSVDQGYSGNTIY

V: TRBV11-2
J: TRBJ1-1
CDR3: ASSPLPRGRTSEAF

V: TRBV18
J: TRBJ1-3
CDR3: ASSDRGSTGNTIY